This is a list of T cell receptor beta chains from one sample in a study of identical twins. TCRdb re-analysed the 5' RACE reads in MiXCR, keeping a single row per CDR3 protein. Of 400,000 to 650,000 distinct CDR3 sequences in the sample, approximately 22% are singletons; the top ten hold 0.91%. The data also belong to a second study, concerning T cells expressing NK-cell markers.

Sequencing was performed on CD4+ T cells sorted from blood. These receptors came from a woman aged 18-30 years in good health. CDR3s include the opening cysteine and the closing phenylalanine or tryptophan. The order of the fields is V gene, J gene, CDR3 protein.

>TRBV7-2|TRBJ2-7
CASSLAPGAIDEQYF
>TRBV4-3|TRBJ2-3
CASSRRLAGGTDTQYF
>TRBV27|TRBJ2-1
CASSLERERSSNEQFF
>TRBV10-3|TRBJ2-1
CAISERVGGENEQFF
>TRBV20-1|TRBJ2-5
CSASPGSGETQYF
>TRBV12-3/TRBV12-4|TRBJ1-2
CASSPTGVNGYTF
>TRBV9|TRBJ2-7
CASSPTSGDYEQYF
>TRBV25-1|TRBJ2-1
CASRSGGSSYNEQFF
>TRBV20-1|TRBJ2-2
CSARDPGAGELFF
>TRBV9|TRBJ1-5
CASSRTVGKGQPQHF
>TRBV29-1|TRBJ2-7
CSVTSGSYEQYF
>TRBV10-3|TRBJ2-3
CAITSTSTDTQYF
>TRBV20-1|TRBJ2-5
CSAGGEGETQYF
>TRBV9|TRBJ1-1
CASSPGAANTEAFF
>TRBV11-1|TRBJ2-7
CATQSYEQYF
>TRBV5-6|TRBJ1-5
CASSLSGLYQPQHF